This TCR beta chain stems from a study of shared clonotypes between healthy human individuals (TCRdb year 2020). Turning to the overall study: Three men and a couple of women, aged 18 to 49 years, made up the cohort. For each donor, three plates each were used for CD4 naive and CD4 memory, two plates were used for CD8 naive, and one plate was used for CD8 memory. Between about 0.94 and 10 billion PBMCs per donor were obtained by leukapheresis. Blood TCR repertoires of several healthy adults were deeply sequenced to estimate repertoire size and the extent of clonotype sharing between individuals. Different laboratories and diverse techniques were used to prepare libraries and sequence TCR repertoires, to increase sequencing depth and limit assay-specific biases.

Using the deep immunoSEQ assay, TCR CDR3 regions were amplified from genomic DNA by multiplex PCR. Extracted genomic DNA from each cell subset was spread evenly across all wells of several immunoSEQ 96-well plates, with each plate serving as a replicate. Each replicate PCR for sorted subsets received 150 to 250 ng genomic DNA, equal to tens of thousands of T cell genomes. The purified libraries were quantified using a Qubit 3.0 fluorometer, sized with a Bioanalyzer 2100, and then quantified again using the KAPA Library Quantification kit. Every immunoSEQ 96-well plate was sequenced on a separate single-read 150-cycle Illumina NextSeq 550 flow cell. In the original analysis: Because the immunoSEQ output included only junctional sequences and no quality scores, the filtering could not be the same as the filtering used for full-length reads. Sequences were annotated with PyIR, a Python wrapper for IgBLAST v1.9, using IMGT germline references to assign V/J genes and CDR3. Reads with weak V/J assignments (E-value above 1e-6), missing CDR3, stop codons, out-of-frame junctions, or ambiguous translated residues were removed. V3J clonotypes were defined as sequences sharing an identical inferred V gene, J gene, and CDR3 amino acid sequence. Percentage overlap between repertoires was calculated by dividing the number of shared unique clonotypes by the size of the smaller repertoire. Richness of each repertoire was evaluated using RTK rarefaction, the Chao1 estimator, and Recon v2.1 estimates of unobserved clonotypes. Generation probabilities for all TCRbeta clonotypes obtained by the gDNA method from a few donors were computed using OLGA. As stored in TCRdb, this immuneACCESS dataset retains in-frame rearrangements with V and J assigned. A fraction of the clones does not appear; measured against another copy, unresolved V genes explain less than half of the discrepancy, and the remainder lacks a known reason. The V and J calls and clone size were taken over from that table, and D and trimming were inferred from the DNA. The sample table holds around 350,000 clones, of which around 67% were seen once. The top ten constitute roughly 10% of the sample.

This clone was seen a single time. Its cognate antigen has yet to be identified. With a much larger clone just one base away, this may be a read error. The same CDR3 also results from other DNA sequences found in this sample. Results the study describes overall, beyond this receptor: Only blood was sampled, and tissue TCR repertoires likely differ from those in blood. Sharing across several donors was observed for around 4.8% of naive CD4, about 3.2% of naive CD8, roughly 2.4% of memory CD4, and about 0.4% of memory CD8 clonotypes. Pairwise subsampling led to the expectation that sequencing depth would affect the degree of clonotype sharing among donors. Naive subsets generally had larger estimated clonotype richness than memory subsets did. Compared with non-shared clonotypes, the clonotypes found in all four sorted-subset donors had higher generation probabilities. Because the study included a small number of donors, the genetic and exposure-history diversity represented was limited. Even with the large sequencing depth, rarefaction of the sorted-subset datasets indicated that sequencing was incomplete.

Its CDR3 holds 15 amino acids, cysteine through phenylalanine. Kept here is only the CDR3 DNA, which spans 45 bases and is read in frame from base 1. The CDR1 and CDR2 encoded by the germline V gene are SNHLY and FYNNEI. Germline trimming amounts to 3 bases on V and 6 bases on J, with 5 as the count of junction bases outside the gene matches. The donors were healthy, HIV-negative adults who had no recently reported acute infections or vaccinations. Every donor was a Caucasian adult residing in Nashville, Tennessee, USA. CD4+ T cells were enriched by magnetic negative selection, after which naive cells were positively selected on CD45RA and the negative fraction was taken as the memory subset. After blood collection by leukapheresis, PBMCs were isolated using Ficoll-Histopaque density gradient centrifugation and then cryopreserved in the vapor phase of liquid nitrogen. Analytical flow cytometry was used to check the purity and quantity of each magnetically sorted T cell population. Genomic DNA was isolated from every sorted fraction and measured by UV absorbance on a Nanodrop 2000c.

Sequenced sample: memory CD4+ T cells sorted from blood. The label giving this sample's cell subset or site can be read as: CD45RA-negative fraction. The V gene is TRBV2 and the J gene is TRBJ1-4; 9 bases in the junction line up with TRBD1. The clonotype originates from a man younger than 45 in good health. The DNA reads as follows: TGTGCCAGCAGTGATACAGGGGGCGTTTATGAAAAACTGTTTTTT. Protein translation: CASSDTGGVYEKLFF.